This TCR beta chain was captured in a study of blood T cells in healthy people across ages. With 5 bases removed from V and 0 bases from J, the gap between germline ends came to 19 bases. CDR3 size: 18 residues. The germline V gene has CDR1 MNHEY and CDR2 SMNVEV (reference sequence). The use of a sample-barcoded 5' primer and a J-beta primer mix characterized a second PCR of about 7 to 12 cycles. MiXCR, run by TCRdb on the 5' RACE reads, gives a single entry per CDR3 protein. The table records some 780,000 distinct CDR3 sequences, just over 55% of them present only once. This rearrangement joins TRBV27 to TRBJ1-4; no firm D call. The sample consisted of blood. This TCR derives from a man aged 35 to 55 in good health. This chain's CDR3 is CASSLGRDMGTTNEKLFF. CDR3 DNA: TGTGCCAGCAGTCTAGGACGGGATATGGGGACAACTAATGAAAAACTGTTTTTT.